A selection of T cell receptor beta chains follows, all from one sample in a study of blood T cell repertoires in COVID-19. Some clones are missing from TCRdb's copy, which holds only in-frame ones; the method was immunoSEQ multiplex PCR. This table has about 250,000 clones, about 83% appearing once. What was sequenced was peripheral blood. The receptor source for this set is a man at least 80 years old with acute or convalescent COVID-19. Both conserved end residues are part of each CDR3. A D gene is named only where the DNA matches it firmly. Size values are once, few and many counts, or a class for expanded clones, and some rows have none.

once . TRBJ1-1 TRBV5-1 TGCGCCAGCAGCTTGGCGCCGACGGGCACTGAAGCTTTCTTT CASSLAPTGTEAFF
. TRBD1 TRBJ2-5 TRBV28 TGTGCCAGCAGTTTACTCCGGACAGGGGTATTCAGGACCCAGTACTTC CASSLLRTGVFRTQYF
. TRBD1 TRBJ1-5 TRBV6-5 TGTGCCAGCATTCTGGGGGCAGGGGGCGGCCAGCCCCAGCATTTT CASILGAGGGQPQHF
. TRBD1 TRBJ2-6 TRBV3-1/TRBV3-2 TGTGCCAGCAGTTGGACAGGGTCTTCGTCTGGGGCCAACGTCCTGACTTTC CASSWTGSSSGANVLTF
. . TRBJ1-3 TRBV6-6 TGTGCCAGCAGTTACTCCGTCTCTGGAAACACCATATATTTT CASSYSVSGNTIYF
. TRBD2 TRBJ2-1 TRBV9 TGTGCCAGCAGCGTAGCCTGGAATAGCGGGAATGAGCAGTTCTTC CASSVAWNSGNEQFF
once TRBD1 TRBJ2-7 TRBV30 TGTGCCTGGCGAGGAGGGACAGGGTATCTTTCATCCCCCTACGAGCAGTACTTC CAWRGGTGYLSSPYEQYF
. . TRBJ2-7 TRBV11-2 TGTGCCAGCAGCTTAGATAGGCGGGGCGGGGACTACGAGCAGTACTTC CASSLDRRGGDYEQYF
. TRBD1 TRBJ1-5 TRBV27 TGTGCCAGCAGTTTACAGGGGGCGGGGAGCAATCAGCCCCAGCATTTT CASSLQGAGSNQPQHF
. . TRBJ2-3 TRBV6-5 TGTGCCAGCAGTTACTCGAGAACTAGCACAGATACGCAGTATTTT CASSYSRTSTDTQYF
. TRBD2 TRBJ2-5 TRBV30 TGTGCCAGTCGACTAGCGGGGGCCGAGACCCAGTACTTC CASRLAGAETQYF
. TRBD2 TRBJ2-2 TRBV9 TGTGCCAGCAGCCCGGGACTAGCGGGAGGAGAGGGCGGGGAGCTGTTTTTT CASSPGLAGGEGGELFF
once . TRBJ2-5 TRBV5-1 TGCGCCAGCAGCTTGGGTTCAAACAGGGACGAGACCCAGTACTTC CASSLGSNRDETQYF